This TCR beta chain was profiled in a study of human T cells and chemical hapten exposure. As for time point: patch test 1, 2 weeks after DPC sensitization. Treatment defined: therapeutic diphenylcyclopropenone sensitization with weekly scalp DPC. TCRdb analysed the RACE reads with MiXCR anew, one entry per CDR3 protein. This table has 300,000 to 450,000 distinct CDR3 sequences, roughly 4.8% appearing once. This clonotype showed up many times. The junction had 12 bases not matched to a gene; V was cut back by 3 bases and J by 5 bases. The CDR3 extends over 18 amino acids. The gene calls are TRBV12-3 or TRBV12-4 and TRBJ2-1; 11 nucleotides match TRBD2. This TCR derives from a woman aged 50 to 60 with alopecia areata. Some clones in this sample may be carry-over from other donors' samples. Sequenced here: whole blood, sampled in connection with sensitization to the hapten diphenylcyclopropenone (DPC). The DNA for the CDR3 is TGTGCCAGCAGTTTTTCCTTTCGACTAGCGGGGCCGAACAATGAGCAGTTCTTC. Protein product: CASSFSFRLAGPNNEQFF.